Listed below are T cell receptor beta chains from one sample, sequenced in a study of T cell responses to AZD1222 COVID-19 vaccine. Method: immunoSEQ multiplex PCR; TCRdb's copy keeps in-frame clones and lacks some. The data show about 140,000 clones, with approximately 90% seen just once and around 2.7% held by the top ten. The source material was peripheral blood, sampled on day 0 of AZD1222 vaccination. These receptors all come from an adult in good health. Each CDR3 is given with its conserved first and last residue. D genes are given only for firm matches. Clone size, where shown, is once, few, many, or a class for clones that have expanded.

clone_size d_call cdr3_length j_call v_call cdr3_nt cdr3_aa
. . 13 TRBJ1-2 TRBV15 TGTGCCACCAGCAGAGATCCCGGGGTTGGCTACACCTTC CATSRDPGVGYTF
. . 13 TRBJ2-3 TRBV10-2 TGCGCCAGCAGGGATGCGATGGCGGATACGCAGTATTTT CASRDAMADTQYF
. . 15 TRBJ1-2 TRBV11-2 TGTGCCAGCAGCTTAGAAGTGACTGCTAACTATGGCTACACCTTC CASSLEVTANYGYTF
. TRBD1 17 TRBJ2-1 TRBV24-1 TGTGCCACCAGTGATTCCCGTGACAGGGGAGGCTTCGATGAGCAGTTCTTC CATSDSRDRGGFDEQFF
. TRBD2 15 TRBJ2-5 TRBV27 TGTGCCAGCAGTCCTCGGGGTAGCGGGGTAGAGACCCAGTACTTC CASSPRGSGVETQYF
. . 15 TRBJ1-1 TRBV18 TGTGCCAGCTCACCATCTGGGTCTCGGGGCACTGAAGCTTTCTTT CASSPSGSRGTEAFF
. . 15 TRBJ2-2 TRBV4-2 TGTGCCAGCAGCTCCGGGACGGGTAACACCGGGGAGCTGTTTTTT CASSSGTGNTGELFF
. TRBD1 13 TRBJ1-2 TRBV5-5 TGTGCCAGCAGTCGGACAGGGGATTATGGCTACACCTTC CASSRTGDYGYTF
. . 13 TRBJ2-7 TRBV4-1 TGCGCCAGCAGCGAAAATCAGGGGCGGGAGCAGTACTTC CASSENQGREQYF
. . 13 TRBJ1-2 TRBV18 TGTGCCAGCTCACCCGACAGAGACTATGGCTACACCTTC CASSPDRDYGYTF
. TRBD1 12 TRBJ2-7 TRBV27 TGTGCCAGCAGGGTACAGGGGAGCGAGCAGTACTTC CASRVQGSEQYF
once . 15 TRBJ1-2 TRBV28 TGTGCCAGCCGGAACGGGGCAGAGGCCCTGGGGGGCTACACCTTC CASRNGAEALGGYTF
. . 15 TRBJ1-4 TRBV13 TGTGCCAGCAGTCGGGGAGGGGCAGTAGGCGAAAAACTGTTTTTT CASSRGGAVGEKLFF
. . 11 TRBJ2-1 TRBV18 TGTGCCAGCTCACCAGCCGCTGAGCAGTTCTTC CASSPAAEQFF
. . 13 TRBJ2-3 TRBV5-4 TGTGCCAGCCGTCCGGGGAGCACAGATACGCAGTATTTT CASRPGSTDTQYF
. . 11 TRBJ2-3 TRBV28 TGTGCCAGCGCTCCGGAGGATACGCAGTATTTT CASAPEDTQYF
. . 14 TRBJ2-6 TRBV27 TGTGCCAGCGGTTTGGGCTCTGGGGCCAACGTCCTGACTTTC CASGLGSGANVLTF
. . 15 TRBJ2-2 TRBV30 TGTGCCTGGAGTGCTGGGGCCGGAAACACCGGGGAGCTGTTTTTT CAWSAGAGNTGELFF
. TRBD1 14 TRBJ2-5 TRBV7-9 TGTGCCAGCAGCCTCATGGACAGGGTAGAGGGCCAGTACTTC CASSLMDRVEGQYF
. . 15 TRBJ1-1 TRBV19 TGTGCCAGTAGTATGTGGTGGACAGCGAACACTGAAGCTTTCTTT CASSMWWTANTEAFF
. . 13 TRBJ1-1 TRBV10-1 TGCGCCAGCAGTGCTGCACTCGACACTGAAGCTTTCTTT CASSAALDTEAFF
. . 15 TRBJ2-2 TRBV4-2 TGTGCCAGCAGCCAAGATCGTGCGGCTACCGGGGAGCTGTTTTTT CASSQDRAATGELFF
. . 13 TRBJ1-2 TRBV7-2 TGTGCCAGCAGCCCGGACAGTAACTATGGCTACACCTTC CASSPDSNYGYTF
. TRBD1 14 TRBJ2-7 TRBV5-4 TGTGCCAGCAGCTGGGGACAGGGAACCTACGAGCAGTACTTC CASSWGQGTYEQYF
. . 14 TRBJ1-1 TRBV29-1 TGCAGCGTTGTAAAATCCGGACAAAACACTGAAGCTTTCTTT CSVVKSGQNTEAFF
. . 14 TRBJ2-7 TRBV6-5 TGTGCCAGCAGTTACGGTCGCGGGGCCAACGAGCAGTACTTC CASSYGRGANEQYF
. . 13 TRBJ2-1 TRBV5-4 TGTGCCAGCAGTATGGCTAGCGACGATGAGCAGTTCTTC CASSMASDDEQFF
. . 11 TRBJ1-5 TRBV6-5 TGTGCCAGCTCCAATAATCAGCCCCAGCATTTT CASSNNQPQHF
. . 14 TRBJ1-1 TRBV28 TGTGCCAGCAGGACCTACAGGGAGGGGACTGAAGCTTTCTTT CASRTYREGTEAFF
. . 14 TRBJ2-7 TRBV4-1 TGCGCCAGCAGCCAAGTCGGCTACAGGGAGGAGCAGTACTTC CASSQVGYREEQYF
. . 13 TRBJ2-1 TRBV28 TGTGCCAGCAGTTGGGCCCTCCGCAATGAGCAGTTCTTC CASSWALRNEQFF
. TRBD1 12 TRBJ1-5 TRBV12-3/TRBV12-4 TGTGCCAGCAGACAGGGGAACCAGCCCCAGCATTTT CASRQGNQPQHF
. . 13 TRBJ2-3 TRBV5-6 TGTGCCAGCAGCCCTCTTAGTTCCGATACGCAGTATTTT CASSPLSSDTQYF
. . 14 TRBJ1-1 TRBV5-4 TGTGCCAGCAGCTTGGCCGGCGGGGCCCCTGAAGCTTTCTTT CASSLAGGAPEAFF
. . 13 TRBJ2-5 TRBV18 TGTGCCAGCTCACCACCGGTCCAAGAGACCCAGTACTTC CASSPPVQETQYF
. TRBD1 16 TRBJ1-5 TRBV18 TGTGCCAGCTCACCACCCGGGACAGGGGGCGAACCGCCCCAGCATTTT CASSPPGTGGEPPQHF
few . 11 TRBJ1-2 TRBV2 TGTGCCAGCAGTGAAGAAGTGGGCTACACCTTC CASSEEVGYTF
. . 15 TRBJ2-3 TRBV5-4 TGTGCCAGCAGCCCCGGGGGGCGGGGCACAGATACGCAGTATTTT CASSPGGRGTDTQYF
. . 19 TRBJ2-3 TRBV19 TGTGCCAGTAGCCCTGATCTGGCGGGACCAGCGTCTAGCACAGATACGCAGTATTTT CASSPDLAGPASSTDTQYF
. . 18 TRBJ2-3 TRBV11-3 TGTGCCAGCAGCTTATTATCCACCTTCATAGGTATGACAGATACGCAGTATTTT CASSLLSTFIGMTDTQYF
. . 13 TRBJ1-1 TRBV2 TGTGCCAGCAGTGAATCCTGGAACACTGAAGCTTTCTTT CASSESWNTEAFF
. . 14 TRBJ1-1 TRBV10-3 TGTGCCATCAGTGAGTTCCGGGACACCACTGAAGCTTTCTTT CAISEFRDTTEAFF